These 14 T cell receptor beta chains came from one sample sequenced in a study of cytomegalovirus exposure and HLA in healthy donors. Primers included in the PCR were 60 Vbeta and 13 Jbeta primers. Sequencing used immunoSEQ multiplex PCR; TCRdb keeps in-frame clones, though not all of them. This sample lists fewer than 70,000 clones; its ten largest clones have approximately 5%. Sequencing was carried out using PBMCs. The source is a man younger than 40 in good health and CMV-seropositive.

The chain uses TRBV29-1 and TRBJ1-1, with 7 bases identical to TRBD1. CDR3 length: 13 residues. V trimming: 6 bases; J trimming: 11 bases; junction bases outside the gene matches: 15. Germline CDR1 is SQVTM and CDR2 is ANQGSEA. The DNA of the CDR3 is TGCAGCGTCGACGGGACAGCTACCTTTCGGGCTTTCTTT. Protein product: CSVDGTATFRAFF. Drawing the rest from reference TRBV29-1 and TRBJ1-1, the complete variable domain is SAVISQKPSRDICQRGTSLTIQCQVDSQVTMMFWYRQQPGQSLTLIATANQGSEATYESGFVIDKFPISRPNLTFSTLTVSNMSPEDSSIYLCSVDGTATFRAFFGQGTRLTVV.

The J gene is TRBJ2-7, the V gene TRBV27, with D possibly matching TRBD1 (6 bases). Germline V gives CDR1 MNHEY, CDR2 SMNVEV (reference sequence). This CDR3 spans 12 amino acids. Trimming took 6 bases from V and 6 from J, leaving 12 bases between them. CDR3 DNA: TGTGCCAGCAGCCGGGACACCATCGAGCAGTACTTC. Translating it yields CASSRDTIEQYF.

The rearrangement links TRBV25-1 to TRBJ1-2; D might be TRBD1 (6 bases). The CDR3 length is 17 residues. V gave up 4 bases and J gave up 2 bases, with 20 bases separating them. Per the germline V gene, CDR1 is MGHDK and CDR2 is SYGVNS. CDR3 residues: CASSVGTSGRTNYGYTF. The CDR3 nucleotides read TGTGCCAGCAGTGTAGGGACATCCGGCAGGACCAACTATGGCTACACCTTC.

About this clone: Other DNA sequences in this sample translate to the same CDR3. The genes are TRBV7-3 and TRBJ2-2; 9 bases match TRBD1. The V gene's germline CDR1 is SGHTA and CDR2 FQGTGA. V gave up 6 bases and J gave up 2 bases; unmatched junction bases: 7. The CDR3 runs 16 residues. The chain's CDR3 is CASSQTGGINTGELFF. The CDR3 nucleotides read TGTGCCAGCAGTCAAACAGGGGGCATTAACACCGGGGAGCTGTTTTTT.

The rearrangement uses TRBV7-9 and TRBJ2-7, with 9 positions matching TRBD1. CDR1 and CDR2 (germline): SEHNR, FQNEAQ (reference sequence). Trimming removed 8 bases from V and 2 bases from J; junction bases left unmatched: 4. The CDR3 is made up of 13 amino acids. The CDR3 bases are TGTGCCAGCCGGACAGGGGCTACCTACGAGCAGTACTTC. Translating it yields CASRTGATYEQYF.

The rearrangement links TRBV19 to TRBJ1-1; 7 positions agree with TRBD1. CDR3 length: 14 amino acids. The germline V gene encodes CDR1 LNHDA and CDR2 SQIVND (reference sequence). J was trimmed by 0 bases and V by 5 bases; bases with no gene match: 3. CDR3 sequence (DNA): TGTGCCAGTAGTCCAGGGACAGTGAACACTGAAGCTTTCTTT. This sequence encodes CASSPGTVNTEAFF.

The chain couples TRBV19 to TRBJ1-2, with 9 bases aligning to TRBD1. Trimming took 7 bases from V and 7 from J; bases not matched to a gene: 13. Germline values: CDR1 LNHDA, CDR2 SQIVND (reference sequence). There are 15 residues in the CDR3. CDR3 in amino acids: CASKYPGTGFIGYTF. The DNA for the CDR3 is TGTGCCAGTAAATACCCCGGGACAGGGTTTATTGGCTACACCTTC.

J is TRBJ1-5 and V is TRBV15; tentative D call: TRBD1 (6 bases). The CDR3 is 14 amino acids. V lost 3 bases and J 5 bases, leaving 11 bases between the germline ends. CDR1 and CDR2 (germline): LNHNV, YYDKDF (reference sequence). As DNA, the CDR3 is TGTGCCACCAGCAGCGACGGGACATATCAGCCCCAGCATTTT. Translated, it gives CATSSDGTYQPQHF.

The chain employs TRBV7-8 and TRBJ2-1; a weak D match, TRBD2 (5 bases). There are 14 residues in the CDR3. CDR1 and CDR2 (germline): SGHVS, FQNEAQ. Trimming removed 5 bases from V and 6 bases from J, with 14 bases in between. The CDR3 coding sequence is TGTGCCAGCAGCCCCTCGGGCGGGCCCAATGAGCAGTTCTTC. This encodes CASSPSGGPNEQFF.

The chain couples TRBV11-3 to TRBJ1-6; maybe TRBD1 (6 bases). CDR3 size: 16 residues. Germline values: CDR1 SGHNT, CDR2 YENEEA. V lost 5 bases, J lost 4 bases, and 15 bases lay in between. CDR3 residues: CASSDDRSFYNSPLHF. CDR3 sequence (DNA): TGTGCCAGCAGCGACGACAGGAGTTTTTATAATTCACCCCTCCACTTT.

V and J are TRBV30 and TRBJ1-2; D remains unclear. Trimming took 0 bases from V and 4 from J, leaving 15 bases between them. The CDR3 contains 15 residues. Germline CDR1 is GTSNPN and CDR2 is SVGIG (reference sequence). CDR3 loop: CAWSVRARASYGYTF. The CDR3 coding sequence is TGTGCCTGGAGTGTGAGGGCGCGGGCTAGCTATGGCTACACCTTC.

In the case of this clone: Other DNA sequences of this sample code for an identical CDR3. CDR3 coding DNA: TGCGCCAGCAGCTTGGGGGGGGGCACTGAAGCTTTCTTT. Residues: CASSLGGGTEAFF. This chain connects TRBV5-1 to TRBJ1-1; D might be TRBD1 (5 bases). The CDR3 is 13 amino acids. From germline, CDR1 is SGHRS and CDR2 YFSETQ. Trimming shortened V by 0 bases and J by 4 bases, and 7 bases separated the two germline ends.

The genes are TRBV5-1 and TRBJ2-1; tentatively, D is TRBD1 (5 bases). This CDR3 has 17 residues. Trimming stripped 2 bases from V and 0 bases from J, with 15 bases between. Germline-derived CDR1 and CDR2 are SGHRS and YFSETQ. CDR3 region: CASSFRQILNSYNEQFF. The CDR3 nucleotides are TGCGCCAGCAGCTTTCGACAGATTCTTAACTCCTACAATGAGCAGTTCTTC.

The genes are TRBV6-1 and TRBJ2-1; a possible D gene is TRBD2 (5 bases). The V gene lost 4 bases and the J gene lost 0 bases, with 7 bases spanning the gap. Germline assignment: CDR1 MNHNS and CDR2 SASEGT. The CDR3 totals 14 residues. The CDR3 protein is CASSAGSSYNEQFF. The CDR3 nucleotides read TGTGCCAGCAGTGCGGGGAGCTCCTACAATGAGCAGTTCTTC.